This T cell receptor beta chain derives from a study of identifying expanded T cells in peripheral blood. Using immunoSEQ multiplex PCR, the repertoire was profiled, and TCRdb retains in-frame clones only, with some absent. The data show about 98,000 clones, around 88% seen once. Deletions cut 5 bases from V and 0 bases from J, with 20 bases between. CDR1 and CDR2 from the germline V gene are SSHAT and FNYEAQ (reference sequence). The CDR3 is 19 amino acids. The sequenced sample was blood. The chain has TRBV7-7 and TRBJ2-6, with D possibly being TRBD1 (6 bases). The source of this sequence is a person aged 18 to 75 in good health. CDR3 in DNA: TGTGCCAGCAGCCCTACATCCGGACAGAGCCTCTCTGGGGCCAACGTCCTGACTTTC. It yields the protein CASSPTSGQSLSGANVLTF. Complete variable domain (other parts from reference TRBV7-7 and TRBJ2-6): GAGVSQSPRYKVTKRGQDVTLRCDPISSHATLYWYQQALGQGPEFLTYFNYEAQPDKSGLPSDRFSAERPEGSISTLTIQRTEQRDSAMYRCASSPTSGQSLSGANVLTFGAGSRLTVL.